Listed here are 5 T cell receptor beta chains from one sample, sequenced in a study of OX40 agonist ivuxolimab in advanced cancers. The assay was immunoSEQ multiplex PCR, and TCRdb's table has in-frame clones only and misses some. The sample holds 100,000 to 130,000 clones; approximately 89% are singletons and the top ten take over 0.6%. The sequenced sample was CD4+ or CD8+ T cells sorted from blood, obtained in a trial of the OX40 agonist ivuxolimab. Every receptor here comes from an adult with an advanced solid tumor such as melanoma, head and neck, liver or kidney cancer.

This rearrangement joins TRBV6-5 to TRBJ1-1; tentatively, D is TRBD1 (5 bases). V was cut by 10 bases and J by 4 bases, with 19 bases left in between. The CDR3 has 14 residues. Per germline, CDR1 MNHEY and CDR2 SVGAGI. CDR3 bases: TGTGCCACCTTCCCTCCTCGGCAGGGCACTGAAGCTTTCTTT. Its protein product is CATFPPRQGTEAFF.

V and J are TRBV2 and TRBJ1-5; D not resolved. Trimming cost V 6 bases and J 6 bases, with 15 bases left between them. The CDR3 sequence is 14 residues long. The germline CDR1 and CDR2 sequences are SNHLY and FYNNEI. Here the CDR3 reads CASSGETRTQPQHF. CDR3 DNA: TGTGCCAGCAGCGGAGAAACACGGACTCAGCCCCAGCATTTT.

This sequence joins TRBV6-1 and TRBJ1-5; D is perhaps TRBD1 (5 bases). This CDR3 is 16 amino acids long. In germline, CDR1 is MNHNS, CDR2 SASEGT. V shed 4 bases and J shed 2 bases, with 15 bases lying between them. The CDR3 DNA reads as TGTGCCAGCAGTGGTGTGGTGGGGCACGGCAATCAGCCCCAGCATTTT. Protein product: CASSGVVGHGNQPQHF.

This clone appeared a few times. The CDR3 sequence is CSVGTGDHYGYTF. CDR3 DNA: TGCAGCGTCGGGACAGGGGATCACTATGGCTACACCTTC. The chain is built from TRBV29-1 and TRBJ1-2; 10 positions agree with TRBD1. This CDR3 is 13 amino acids long. Germline V gene sequence: CDR1 SQVTM, CDR2 ANQGSEA. Trimming took 6 bases from V and 3 from J; bases not matched to a gene: 4.

The CDR3 bases are TGTGCCAGCAGCCTGAGGGGGCCTGAATACCTGAACACTGAAGCTTTCTTT. Translated, it gives CASSLRGPEYLNTEAFF. The genes are TRBV5-5 and TRBJ1-1; 7 nucleotides match TRBD1. CDR1 and CDR2 from the germline V gene are SGHKS and YYEKEE (reference sequence). V dropped 4 bases and J dropped 0; count of bases not matched to a gene: 12. The CDR3 has 17 residues.